The entry that follows covers one TCR beta chain sequence. Its specificity is not known. The investigators introduced synthetic TCR analog templates into each PCR as spikes. Produced via immunoSEQ multiplex PCR; TCRdb's table is partial and in-frame only. Here the sample spans over 50,000 clones, about 82% being singletons. These data come from a study of PD-L1 blockade in urothelial cancer. Whole-study context: About nine tenths of the roughly 30 patients were men with bladder-origin urothelial cancer. General study results and limits: Below-median pretreatment blood TCR clonality predicted better survival.

All patients carried locally advanced or metastatic urothelial carcinoma. The sequence was obtained from a man aged 45-65 years with urothelial cancer. Specimen: PBMCs, collected around atezolizumab (anti-PD-L1) treatment.

CDR3 region: CATSRVSGSYGYTF. The CDR3 DNA is TGTGCCACCAGCAGAGTATCAGGGTCGTATGGCTACACCTTC. The chain is built from TRBV15 and TRBJ1-2, with a weak D call TRBD1 (5 bases). Per the germline V gene, CDR1 is LNHNV and CDR2 is YYDKDF (reference sequence). V was cut by 1 base and J by 5 bases, with 11 bases left in between. There are 14 residues in the CDR3.